This entry describes one TCR beta chain. As yet, its antigen is unknown. The data stem from a study of blood T cells in healthy people across ages. General observations from the study: Per million T cells, TCR beta diversity dropped roughly linearly as age increased.

With 6 bases clipped from V and 4 bases from J, the junction kept 6 bases outside the gene matches. The CDR3 has 13 residues. CDR1 and CDR2 from the germline V gene are GTSNPN and SVGIG (reference sequence). A sample-barcoded 5' primer and a J-beta primer mix were used in a second PCR of about 7 to 12 cycles. A template-switch adaptor containing 12 random nucleotides labeled each cDNA molecule. Every sample gave at least 3 million paired-end reads containing CDR3. A single record per CDR3 protein comes from TCRdb applying MiXCR to the 5' RACE reads. Of around 600,000 distinct CDR3 sequences detected, 40% to 50% appear once; the ten largest clones hold approximately 25%.

Specimen: blood. The origin of this receptor is an elderly man in good health. V is TRBV30 and J is TRBJ2-1; 7 bases are a match to TRBD1. CDR3 residues: CACGRDRYNEQFF. In DNA, the CDR3 is TGTGCCTGCGGCCGGGACAGATACAATGAGCAGTTCTTC.